These T cell receptor beta chains were read from a single sample in a study of blood T cell repertoires in COVID-19. This table comes from immunoSEQ multiplex PCR, and its TCRdb copy is limited to in-frame clones, with some not included. The top ten hold approximately 4.1% of the sample, which has 200,000 to 250,000 clones, roughly 91% seen once. Sequencing was performed on PBMCs or T cells enriched from blood (not recorded which). The receptors shown here come from a woman in her 30s who had recovered from COVID-19. Both conserved end residues are part of each CDR3. Each record gives: clone size, D gene, J gene, V gene, CDR3 protein, CDR3 DNA. D genes are given only for firm matches. Only some rows state a clone size, as once, few, many or a class for expanded clones.

abundance: .; d_gene: .; j_gene: TRBJ1-4; v_gene: TRBV27; CDR3aa: CASSPRGGNEKLFF; CDR3nt: TGTGCCAGCAGTCCGAGAGGGGGAAATGAAAAACTGTTTTTT
abundance: .; d_gene: TRBD1; j_gene: TRBJ1-2; v_gene: TRBV2; CDR3aa: CASIDDRGHYGYTF; CDR3nt: TGTGCCAGCATCGACGACAGGGGACACTATGGCTACACCTTC
abundance: .; d_gene: .; j_gene: TRBJ1-2; v_gene: TRBV28; CDR3aa: CDTRLPLGACSYTF; CDR3nt: TGTGACACGCGGCTCCCCCTAGGAGCTTGTAGCTACACCTTC
abundance: .; d_gene: TRBD1; j_gene: TRBJ2-6; v_gene: TRBV30; CDR3aa: CAWAPGGAGANVLTF; CDR3nt: TGTGCCTGGGCCCCAGGGGGAGCTGGGGCCAACGTCCTGACTTTC
abundance: .; d_gene: TRBD1; j_gene: TRBJ1-1; v_gene: TRBV28; CDR3aa: CASGRDRGNTEAFF; CDR3nt: TGTGCCAGCGGAAGGGACAGGGGGAACACTGAAGCTTTCTTT
abundance: .; d_gene: TRBD2; j_gene: TRBJ2-3; v_gene: TRBV7-2; CDR3aa: CASSLVFSGSSPDTQYF; CDR3nt: TGTGCCAGCAGCTTAGTATTCAGCGGGAGTTCCCCAGATACGCAGTATTTT
abundance: .; d_gene: TRBD2; j_gene: TRBJ2-7; v_gene: TRBV5-5; CDR3aa: CASSLYGGRGESYEQYF; CDR3nt: TGTGCCAGCAGCTTATATGGCGGGAGAGGGGAATCCTACGAGCAGTACTTC
abundance: .; d_gene: .; j_gene: TRBJ1-2; v_gene: TRBV28; CDR3aa: CASSLGTGYTF; CDR3nt: TGTGCCAGCAGTTTGGGGACAGGCTACACCTTC
abundance: .; d_gene: .; j_gene: TRBJ2-3; v_gene: TRBV4-3; CDR3aa: CASSQGRASGTDTQYF; CDR3nt: TGCGCCAGCAGCCAAGGTCGGGCTAGCGGCACAGATACGCAGTATTTT
abundance: .; d_gene: .; j_gene: TRBJ2-7; v_gene: TRBV30; CDR3aa: CAWSVGVARANEQYF; CDR3nt: TGTGCCTGGAGTGTTGGAGTGGCTCGAGCCAACGAGCAGTACTTC
abundance: .; d_gene: .; j_gene: TRBJ1-4; v_gene: TRBV30; CDR3aa: CAWSLGAGNEKLFF; CDR3nt: TGTGCCTGGAGTCTGGGCGCAGGGAATGAAAAACTGTTTTTT
abundance: .; d_gene: TRBD1; j_gene: TRBJ1-4; v_gene: TRBV5-1; CDR3aa: CASSFEGASDEKLFF; CDR3nt: TGCGCCAGCAGCTTTGAGGGGGCCTCGGATGAAAAACTGTTTTTT
abundance: .; d_gene: TRBD1; j_gene: TRBJ1-4; v_gene: TRBV7-9; CDR3aa: CASSSQGLNEKLFF; CDR3nt: TGTGCCAGCAGCTCACAGGGGCTTAATGAAAAACTGTTTTTT
abundance: .; d_gene: TRBD2; j_gene: TRBJ2-7; v_gene: TRBV27; CDR3aa: CASSPKNPGTTSYEQYF; CDR3nt: TGTGCCAGCAGTCCTAAAAATCCCGGGACTACCTCCTACGAGCAGTACTTC
abundance: .; d_gene: .; j_gene: TRBJ1-1; v_gene: TRBV7-2; CDR3aa: CASSIRVGEAFF; CDR3nt: TGTGCCAGCAGCATCAGGGTTGGTGAAGCTTTCTTT
abundance: .; d_gene: .; j_gene: TRBJ1-4; v_gene: TRBV9; CDR3aa: CASSVGEQRNEKLFF; CDR3nt: TGTGCCAGCAGCGTAGGAGAGCAACGTAATGAAAAACTGTTTTTT
abundance: .; d_gene: TRBD1; j_gene: TRBJ2-7; v_gene: TRBV27; CDR3aa: CATAKGQSYEQYF; CDR3nt: TGTGCCACCGCTAAGGGACAGTCCTACGAGCAGTACTTC
abundance: .; d_gene: TRBD1; j_gene: TRBJ1-6; v_gene: TRBV5-6; CDR3aa: CASSFRGGDRVYNSPLHF; CDR3nt: TGTGCCAGCAGCTTCCGCGGGGGGGACAGAGTTTATAATTCACCCCTCCACTTT
abundance: .; d_gene: .; j_gene: TRBJ1-2; v_gene: TRBV28; CDR3aa: CALRQENYGYTF; CDR3nt: TGTGCCCTACGACAGGAGAACTATGGCTACACCTTC
abundance: .; d_gene: .; j_gene: TRBJ1-1; v_gene: TRBV27; CDR3aa: CASSLERGYTEAFF; CDR3nt: TGTGCCAGCAGTTTAGAAAGGGGATACACTGAAGCTTTCTTT
abundance: .; d_gene: .; j_gene: TRBJ1-2; v_gene: TRBV29-1; CDR3aa: CSVDQGHYGYTF; CDR3nt: TGCAGCGTTGACCAGGGCCACTATGGCTACACCTTC
abundance: .; d_gene: .; j_gene: TRBJ2-1; v_gene: TRBV7-3; CDR3aa: CASSPLATNYNEQFF; CDR3nt: TGTGCCAGCAGCCCCTTAGCGACCAACTACAATGAGCAGTTCTTC
abundance: .; d_gene: .; j_gene: TRBJ1-6; v_gene: TRBV7-2; CDR3aa: CASSYQGGGNSPLHF; CDR3nt: TGTGCCAGCAGCTACCAAGGCGGGGGAAATTCACCCCTCCACTTT
abundance: .; d_gene: .; j_gene: TRBJ2-1; v_gene: TRBV9; CDR3aa: CASSVGAGGQFF; CDR3nt: TGTGCCAGCAGCGTAGGTGCCGGAGGCCAGTTCTTC
abundance: .; d_gene: .; j_gene: TRBJ2-7; v_gene: TRBV6-2/TRBV6-3; CDR3aa: CASSTDYYSYEQYF; CDR3nt: TGTGCCAGCAGTACGGACTACTACTCCTACGAGCAGTACTTC
abundance: .; d_gene: TRBD1; j_gene: TRBJ1-2; v_gene: TRBV6-5; CDR3aa: CASSRTGLDGYTF; CDR3nt: TGTGCCAGCAGTCGGACAGGTCTTGATGGCTACACCTTC
abundance: .; d_gene: TRBD1; j_gene: TRBJ1-2; v_gene: TRBV14; CDR3aa: CASSQDHLTAAGGGYTF; CDR3nt: TGTGCCAGCAGCCAAGATCACCTAACAGCTGCAGGGGGAGGCTACACCTTC
abundance: .; d_gene: .; j_gene: TRBJ2-1; v_gene: TRBV5-5; CDR3aa: CASSLAYNEQFF; CDR3nt: TGTGCCAGCAGCTTGGCTTACAATGAGCAGTTCTTC
abundance: .; d_gene: TRBD1; j_gene: TRBJ1-5; v_gene: TRBV5-6; CDR3aa: CASSSTGENQPQHF; CDR3nt: TGTGCCAGCAGCTCGACAGGGGAGAATCAGCCCCAGCATTTT
abundance: .; d_gene: TRBD1; j_gene: TRBJ1-2; v_gene: TRBV27; CDR3aa: CASSRQGADYGYTF; CDR3nt: TGTGCCAGCAGTCGACAGGGGGCAGACTATGGCTACACCTTC
abundance: .; d_gene: TRBD1; j_gene: TRBJ1-2; v_gene: TRBV28; CDR3aa: CAIQGAVGYTF; CDR3nt: TGTGCCATCCAGGGGGCGGTTGGCTACACCTTC
abundance: .; d_gene: .; j_gene: TRBJ1-1; v_gene: TRBV7-9; CDR3aa: CASTQENTNTEAFF; CDR3nt: TGTGCCAGCACCCAAGAAAACACGAACACTGAAGCTTTCTTT
abundance: .; d_gene: TRBD1; j_gene: TRBJ1-2; v_gene: TRBV28; CDR3aa: CASSLLQQGGYGYTF; CDR3nt: TGTGCCAGCAGTTTATTACAGCAGGGGGGATATGGCTACACCTTC
abundance: .; d_gene: .; j_gene: TRBJ1-4; v_gene: TRBV29-1; CDR3aa: CSVGRNNEKLFF; CDR3nt: TGCAGCGTTGGCAGGAATAATGAAAAACTGTTTTTT
abundance: .; d_gene: .; j_gene: TRBJ1-5; v_gene: TRBV3-1/TRBV3-2; CDR3aa: CASSLLRVADQPQHF; CDR3nt: TGTGCCAGCAGCCTTCTACGGGTGGCGGATCAGCCCCAGCATTTT
abundance: once; d_gene: TRBD1; j_gene: TRBJ1-4; v_gene: TRBV28; CDR3aa: CASSPPTGYREKLFF; CDR3nt: TGTGCCAGCAGTCCCCCGACAGGGTATAGAGAAAAACTGTTTTTT
abundance: .; d_gene: TRBD1; j_gene: TRBJ1-6; v_gene: TRBV30; CDR3aa: CAWRFRTGGLVSPLHF; CDR3nt: TGTGCCTGGAGGTTCCGGACAGGGGGCTTGGTTTCACCCCTCCACTTT
abundance: once; d_gene: .; j_gene: TRBJ2-1; v_gene: TRBV9; CDR3aa: CASSPSPRGSLGNEQFF; CDR3nt: TGTGCCAGCAGCCCCTCCCCGAGGGGGTCCCTGGGCAATGAGCAGTTCTTC
abundance: .; d_gene: .; j_gene: TRBJ1-2; v_gene: TRBV7-2; CDR3aa: CASSYLSAGAIGGYTF; CDR3nt: TGTGCCAGCAGCTACCTTTCGGCGGGTGCAATAGGAGGCTACACCTTC
abundance: .; d_gene: TRBD2; j_gene: TRBJ2-5; v_gene: TRBV19; CDR3aa: CASSTPLGTSGEETQYF; CDR3nt: TGTGCCAGTAGTACCCCACTTGGGACTAGCGGGGAAGAGACCCAGTACTTC
abundance: .; d_gene: TRBD2; j_gene: TRBJ2-2; v_gene: TRBV28; CDR3aa: CASSLGGGNTGELFF; CDR3nt: TGTGCCAGCAGTTTGGGCGGGGGTAACACCGGGGAGCTGTTTTTT
abundance: .; d_gene: .; j_gene: TRBJ2-7; v_gene: TRBV3-1/TRBV3-2; CDR3aa: CASSPLKRSDPYRRSSYEQYF; CDR3nt: TGTGCCAGCAGCCCCTTAAAGAGGTCCGACCCGTACCGGAGGAGCTCCTACGAGCAGTACTTC
abundance: .; d_gene: TRBD1; j_gene: TRBJ1-2; v_gene: TRBV5-1; CDR3aa: CASSLARQGGMGTF; CDR3nt: TGCGCCAGCAGCTTGGCCCGACAGGGAGGAATGGGCACCTTC
abundance: .; d_gene: TRBD1; j_gene: TRBJ2-5; v_gene: TRBV24-1; CDR3aa: CATRGQKETQYF; CDR3nt: TGTGCCACCAGGGGACAGAAAGAGACCCAGTACTTC
abundance: .; d_gene: TRBD1; j_gene: TRBJ2-1; v_gene: TRBV7-2; CDR3aa: CASSLWTGDNEQFF; CDR3nt: TGTGCCAGCAGCTTGTGGACAGGGGACAATGAGCAGTTCTTC
abundance: few; d_gene: TRBD1; j_gene: TRBJ2-1; v_gene: TRBV7-9; CDR3aa: CASSPSTGLAYNEQFF; CDR3nt: TGTGCCAGCAGCCCCTCGACAGGGTTGGCTTACAATGAGCAGTTCTTC
abundance: .; d_gene: .; j_gene: TRBJ1-2; v_gene: TRBV2; CDR3aa: CASSLTGFDYGYTF; CDR3nt: TGTGCCAGCAGTCTTACAGGGTTTGACTATGGCTACACCTTC
abundance: .; d_gene: TRBD1; j_gene: TRBJ1-4; v_gene: TRBV29-1; CDR3aa: CSVQGAGEKLFF; CDR3nt: TGCAGCGTTCAGGGGGCAGGTGAAAAACTGTTTTTT
abundance: once; d_gene: TRBD2; j_gene: TRBJ2-7; v_gene: TRBV3-1/TRBV3-2; CDR3aa: CASSPRRLAGDEQYF; CDR3nt: TGTGCCAGCAGCCCCCGACGCCTAGCGGGAGACGAGCAGTACTTC